Listed below are T cell receptor beta chains from one sample, sequenced in a study of blood T cell repertoires in COVID-19. The assay was immunoSEQ multiplex PCR, and TCRdb's table has in-frame clones only and misses some. The sample has about 100,000 clones, 88% seen once. Source material: peripheral blood. The receptor set was obtained from a woman aged 55-75 years with acute or convalescent COVID-19. CDR3s include the opening cysteine and the closing phenylalanine or tryptophan. Fields, in order: V gene, clone size, D gene, J gene, CDR3 protein, CDR3 DNA. The D gene is left open where the match is weak. Size is stated for part of the rows, as once, few or many counts, or as a class when the clone is expanded.

V gene: TRBV3-1/TRBV3-2
clone size: once
D gene: .
J gene: TRBJ1-1
CDR3 protein: CASSPGRGTEAFF
CDR3 DNA: TGTGCCAGCAGCCCCGGCAGGGGCACTGAAGCTTTCTTT

V gene: TRBV5-4
clone size: .
D gene: .
J gene: TRBJ2-2
CDR3 protein: CASSSFRTGELFF
CDR3 DNA: TGTGCCAGCAGCTCCTTCCGGACCGGGGAGCTGTTTTTT

V gene: TRBV14
clone size: few
D gene: TRBD1
J gene: TRBJ1-4
CDR3 protein: CASSPRTGGEKLFF
CDR3 DNA: TGTGCCAGCAGCCCACGGACAGGAGGTGAAAAACTGTTTTTT

V gene: TRBV24-1
clone size: .
D gene: TRBD2
J gene: TRBJ2-1
CDR3 protein: CATSVQAGGEGEQFF
CDR3 DNA: TGTGCCACCAGTGTACAAGCGGGAGGGGAAGGTGAGCAGTTCTTC

V gene: TRBV7-6
clone size: .
D gene: TRBD2
J gene: TRBJ2-1
CDR3 protein: CASSLAGGNGDEQFF
CDR3 DNA: TGTGCCAGCAGCTTGGCCGGGGGGAATGGGGATGAGCAGTTCTTC

V gene: TRBV6-6
clone size: .
D gene: TRBD1
J gene: TRBJ2-7
CDR3 protein: CASSLPWTGSNEQYF
CDR3 DNA: TGTGCCAGCAGTCTACCCTGGACAGGTAGTAACGAGCAGTACTTC

V gene: TRBV7-9
clone size: once
D gene: .
J gene: TRBJ2-1
CDR3 protein: CASSLRVDEQFF
CDR3 DNA: TGTGCCAGCAGCCTCAGGGTTGACGAGCAGTTCTTC

V gene: TRBV6-5
clone size: few
D gene: .
J gene: TRBJ1-1
CDR3 protein: CASSYILNTEAFF
CDR3 DNA: TGTGCCAGCAGCTATATCTTGAACACTGAAGCTTTCTTT

V gene: TRBV2
clone size: .
D gene: TRBD2
J gene: TRBJ2-5
CDR3 protein: CASRGLQETQYF
CDR3 DNA: TGTGCCAGCAGGGGACTACAAGAGACCCAGTACTTC

V gene: TRBV7-3
clone size: .
D gene: .
J gene: TRBJ1-6
CDR3 protein: CASSFGQRGSPLHF
CDR3 DNA: TGTGCCAGCAGCTTCGGACAGAGGGGTTCACCCCTCCACTTT

V gene: TRBV19
clone size: .
D gene: .
J gene: TRBJ2-3
CDR3 protein: CASSMRDITDTQYF
CDR3 DNA: TGTGCCAGTAGTATGAGGGACATCACAGATACGCAGTATTTT

V gene: TRBV3-1/TRBV3-2
clone size: .
D gene: .
J gene: TRBJ1-2
CDR3 protein: CASSPYTEANYGYTF
CDR3 DNA: TGTGCCAGCAGCCCGTACACCGAAGCTAACTATGGCTACACCTTC

V gene: TRBV3-1/TRBV3-2
clone size: .
D gene: .
J gene: TRBJ1-1
CDR3 protein: CASSQDSAREAFF
CDR3 DNA: TGTGCCAGCAGCCAAGATTCTGCACGGGAAGCTTTCTTT

V gene: TRBV15
clone size: once
D gene: .
J gene: TRBJ1-4
CDR3 protein: CATSQDLEGAFEKLFF
CDR3 DNA: TGTGCCACCAGCCAGGACTTGGAGGGAGCATTTGAAAAACTGTTTTTT

V gene: TRBV2
clone size: .
D gene: TRBD1
J gene: TRBJ1-5
CDR3 protein: CASSADRDQPQHF
CDR3 DNA: TGTGCCAGCAGCGCCGACAGGGATCAGCCCCAGCATTTT

V gene: TRBV6-6
clone size: .
D gene: TRBD2
J gene: TRBJ2-1
CDR3 protein: CASAGLAGAVNEQFF
CDR3 DNA: TGTGCCAGCGCAGGACTAGCGGGAGCCGTGAATGAGCAGTTCTTC

V gene: TRBV2
clone size: .
D gene: .
J gene: TRBJ1-1
CDR3 protein: CASKTGGMNTEAFF
CDR3 DNA: TGTGCCAGCAAGACTGGGGGCATGAACACTGAAGCTTTCTTT

V gene: TRBV5-1
clone size: .
D gene: .
J gene: TRBJ1-3
CDR3 protein: CASSLRGSGASSGNTIYF
CDR3 DNA: TGCGCCAGCAGCTTGCGAGGTAGTGGCGCCTCCTCTGGAAACACCATATATTTT

V gene: TRBV15
clone size: .
D gene: .
J gene: TRBJ1-4
CDR3 protein: CATSRTGSANEKLFF
CDR3 DNA: TGTGCCACCAGCAGAACAGGGTCGGCTAATGAAAAACTGTTTTTT

V gene: TRBV5-4
clone size: .
D gene: .
J gene: TRBJ1-2
CDR3 protein: CASSSGQNSYGYTF
CDR3 DNA: TGTGCCAGCAGCTCGGGACAAAATTCCTATGGCTACACCTTC

V gene: TRBV19
clone size: .
D gene: .
J gene: TRBJ2-4
CDR3 protein: CASSIGRGSKNIQYF
CDR3 DNA: TGTGCCAGTAGTATCGGAAGAGGGTCCAAAAACATTCAGTACTTC

V gene: TRBV9
clone size: .
D gene: .
J gene: TRBJ2-3
CDR3 protein: CASSLQASLGGPDTQYF
CDR3 DNA: TGTGCCAGCAGTCTTCAGGCCTCGCTCGGGGGGCCAGATACGCAGTATTTT

V gene: TRBV10-3
clone size: .
D gene: .
J gene: TRBJ1-2
CDR3 protein: CAISESVTANYGYTF
CDR3 DNA: TGTGCCATCAGTGAGTCCGTAACAGCTAACTATGGCTACACCTTC

V gene: TRBV5-4
clone size: .
D gene: TRBD2
J gene: TRBJ2-2
CDR3 protein: CASSPGTSGGTGELFF
CDR3 DNA: TGTGCCAGCAGCCCCGGGACTAGCGGGGGGACCGGGGAGCTGTTTTTT

V gene: TRBV27
clone size: once
D gene: .
J gene: TRBJ2-6
CDR3 protein: CASSLSRAGANVLTF
CDR3 DNA: TGTGCCAGCAGTTTATCCAGGGCTGGGGCCAACGTCCTGACTTTC

V gene: TRBV27
clone size: .
D gene: .
J gene: TRBJ2-1
CDR3 protein: CASRVNSGNNEQFF
CDR3 DNA: TGTGCCAGCAGGGTCAACAGCGGTAACAATGAGCAGTTCTTC

V gene: TRBV2
clone size: .
D gene: .
J gene: TRBJ2-5
CDR3 protein: CASSDTGRTQYF
CDR3 DNA: TGTGCCAGCAGTGATACGGGTAGGACCCAGTACTTC

V gene: TRBV28
clone size: .
D gene: TRBD2
J gene: TRBJ2-3
CDR3 protein: CASSWGLAGLSGDTQYF
CDR3 DNA: TGTGCCAGCAGTTGGGGACTAGCGGGATTATCTGGGGATACGCAGTATTTT

V gene: TRBV30
clone size: .
D gene: .
J gene: TRBJ2-1
CDR3 protein: CAWSARNEQFF
CDR3 DNA: TGTGCCTGGAGTGCCCGCAATGAGCAGTTCTTC

V gene: TRBV5-1
clone size: .
D gene: TRBD1
J gene: TRBJ2-1
CDR3 protein: CASSLDQGAYNEQFF
CDR3 DNA: TGCGCCAGCAGCTTGGATCAGGGGGCTTACAATGAGCAGTTCTTC

V gene: TRBV9
clone size: .
D gene: TRBD2
J gene: TRBJ2-3
CDR3 protein: CASSEAGGRNTQYF
CDR3 DNA: TGTGCCAGCAGCGAGGCGGGAGGGCGAAATACGCAGTATTTT

V gene: TRBV10-3
clone size: .
D gene: .
J gene: TRBJ1-5
CDR3 protein: CAISESGGSGNQPQHF
CDR3 DNA: TGTGCCATCAGTGAGTCCGGAGGGTCCGGCAATCAGCCCCAGCATTTT

V gene: TRBV27
clone size: .
D gene: TRBD2
J gene: TRBJ2-1
CDR3 protein: CASSLWTSGNLGRYNEQFF
CDR3 DNA: TGTGCCAGCAGTTTATGGACTAGCGGGAACCTCGGGAGGTACAATGAGCAGTTCTTC

V gene: TRBV9
clone size: .
D gene: .
J gene: TRBJ1-5
CDR3 protein: CASSATGMVEQPQHF
CDR3 DNA: TGTGCCAGCAGCGCAACAGGGATGGTTGAACAGCCCCAGCATTTT

V gene: TRBV12-3/TRBV12-4
clone size: .
D gene: TRBD1
J gene: TRBJ1-6
CDR3 protein: CASSFTGDSPLHF
CDR3 DNA: TGTGCCAGCAGTTTTACAGGGGATTCACCCCTCCACTTT

V gene: TRBV19
clone size: .
D gene: TRBD2
J gene: TRBJ2-3
CDR3 protein: CASSPGTSGRPDTQYF
CDR3 DNA: TGTGCCAGTAGTCCGGGGACTAGCGGGAGACCAGATACGCAGTATTTT

V gene: TRBV2
clone size: .
D gene: TRBD2
J gene: TRBJ2-3
CDR3 protein: CASRIPDFGGTDTQYF
CDR3 DNA: TGTGCCAGCAGGATCCCGGACTTCGGGGGGACAGATACGCAGTATTTT

V gene: TRBV3-1/TRBV3-2
clone size: .
D gene: TRBD1
J gene: TRBJ1-2
CDR3 protein: CASSHETPGQGYGYTF
CDR3 DNA: TGTGCCAGCAGCCATGAAACTCCGGGACAGGGGTACGGCTACACCTTC

V gene: TRBV30
clone size: once
D gene: .
J gene: TRBJ1-2
CDR3 protein: CAWSWRGFSGYTF
CDR3 DNA: TGTGCCTGGAGTTGGAGGGGATTCAGTGGCTACACCTTC

V gene: TRBV5-4
clone size: .
D gene: .
J gene: TRBJ1-2
CDR3 protein: CASSFPGRGNNYGYTF
CDR3 DNA: TGTGCCAGCAGCTTCCCTGGAAGGGGGAACAACTATGGCTACACCTTC

V gene: TRBV18
clone size: .
D gene: TRBD1
J gene: TRBJ2-7
CDR3 protein: CASSPQELGTAPSYF
CDR3 DNA: TGTGCCAGCTCACCCCAGGAGCTTGGGACAGCACCCTCGTACTTC

V gene: TRBV5-4
clone size: .
D gene: TRBD1
J gene: TRBJ2-1
CDR3 protein: CASSSQGAVYNEQFF
CDR3 DNA: TGTGCCAGCAGCTCTCAGGGGGCGGTCTACAATGAGCAGTTCTTC

V gene: TRBV10-3
clone size: .
D gene: .
J gene: TRBJ1-2
CDR3 protein: CAISAGRGRVDGYTF
CDR3 DNA: TGTGCCATCAGTGCGGGCAGGGGCCGAGTGGATGGCTACACCTTC

V gene: TRBV19
clone size: .
D gene: .
J gene: TRBJ2-1
CDR3 protein: CASSLPTGLSLEQFF
CDR3 DNA: TGTGCCAGTAGTCTTCCTACGGGACTCTCTTTGGAGCAGTTCTTC

V gene: TRBV19
clone size: .
D gene: TRBD2
J gene: TRBJ2-1
CDR3 protein: CASKRAGAPAVSYNEQFF
CDR3 DNA: TGTGCCAGTAAACGAGCGGGAGCCCCCGCCGTCTCCTACAATGAGCAGTTCTTC

V gene: TRBV15
clone size: .
D gene: .
J gene: TRBJ2-1
CDR3 protein: CATSRDLARREQFF
CDR3 DNA: TGTGCCACCAGCAGAGATCTTGCGAGGAGGGAGCAGTTCTTC

V gene: TRBV18
clone size: .
D gene: .
J gene: TRBJ1-3
CDR3 protein: CASSPSEAPSGNTIYF
CDR3 DNA: TGTGCCAGCTCACCAAGTGAGGCACCCTCTGGAAACACCATATATTTT

V gene: TRBV19
clone size: .
D gene: .
J gene: TRBJ2-7
CDR3 protein: CASSIAARGTYEQYF
CDR3 DNA: TGTGCCAGTAGTATAGCGGCCAGGGGAACCTACGAGCAGTACTTC

V gene: TRBV27
clone size: .
D gene: .
J gene: TRBJ2-1
CDR3 protein: CASTLEGGTTYNEQFF
CDR3 DNA: TGTGCCAGCACCCTAGAGGGGGGGACGACTTACAATGAGCAGTTCTTC

V gene: TRBV27
clone size: .
D gene: .
J gene: TRBJ2-1
CDR3 protein: CASRSWTGNEQFF
CDR3 DNA: TGTGCCAGCAGATCTTGGACTGGAAATGAGCAGTTCTTC

V gene: TRBV7-9
clone size: .
D gene: .
J gene: TRBJ1-1
CDR3 protein: CASSFTGSEAFF
CDR3 DNA: TGTGCCAGCAGCTTCACAGGGTCTGAAGCTTTCTTT

V gene: TRBV6-5
clone size: .
D gene: .
J gene: TRBJ1-2
CDR3 protein: CASSYSPANYGYTF
CDR3 DNA: TGTGCCAGCAGTTACTCCCCAGCTAACTATGGCTACACCTTC

V gene: TRBV2
clone size: .
D gene: .
J gene: TRBJ1-2
CDR3 protein: CASSEAGTPAGYGYTF
CDR3 DNA: TGTGCCAGCAGTGAAGCGGGGACACCGGCCGGCTATGGCTACACCTTC

V gene: TRBV9
clone size: .
D gene: .
J gene: TRBJ2-2
CDR3 protein: CASSVESRVTTGELFF
CDR3 DNA: TGTGCCAGCAGCGTAGAAAGTAGAGTAACCACCGGGGAGCTGTTTTTT

V gene: TRBV28
clone size: .
D gene: .
J gene: TRBJ1-3
CDR3 protein: CASSDVGSYSGNTIYF
CDR3 DNA: TGTGCCAGCAGTGACGTCGGGAGTTACTCTGGAAACACCATATATTTT

V gene: TRBV24-1
clone size: .
D gene: .
J gene: TRBJ1-2
CDR3 protein: CATSDVGAGYTF
CDR3 DNA: TGTGCCACCAGTGATGTTGGGGCTGGCTACACCTTC

V gene: TRBV29-1
clone size: .
D gene: .
J gene: TRBJ1-5
CDR3 protein: CSVGGGSNQPQHF
CDR3 DNA: TGCAGCGTTGGGGGGGGGAGCAATCAGCCCCAGCATTTT

V gene: TRBV2
clone size: .
D gene: TRBD1
J gene: TRBJ1-4
CDR3 protein: CASHRGLNEKLFF
CDR3 DNA: TGTGCCAGCCATAGGGGGCTCAATGAAAAACTGTTTTTT